This TCR beta chain is drawn from a study of CD8 T cells in Susac syndrome. CDR1 and CDR2 from the germline V gene are SGHRS and YFSETQ. The CDR3 consists of 14 residues. V shed 3 bases, J shed 3 bases, and the junction held 4 bases outside the gene matches. The authors negatively isolated CD8+ and CD4+ T cells and FACS-enriched TEMRA cells. A quantity of roughly 0.5 to 1 ug RNA underwent reverse transcription using random hexamers. TCRdb used MiXCR to reprocess the immunoSEQ multiplex PCR reads, holding one entry per CDR3 protein. The table lists some 100,000 distinct CDR3 sequences, roughly 95% of them singletons.

The V call is TRBV5-1, the J call TRBJ2-7; 9 bases are shared with TRBD1. Sequenced material: CD4+ T cells from PBMCs. This clonotype was sampled from a human donor in good health. CDR3 bases: TGCGCCAGCAGCTCACCGACAGGGGGCTACGAGCAGTACTTC. Its protein is CASSSPTGGYEQYF.